This TCR beta chain was recovered during a study of T cell repertoires in cytomegalovirus infection. Overall study context: Selected CMV epitopes included recently identified HLA-C-restricted ones as well as well-studied HLA-B-restricted ones.

The ends were cut back, 0 bases at V and 4 bases at J, with 12 bases in the middle. Looked up from germline, CDR1 is LNHNV and CDR2 is YYDKDF (reference sequence). The CDR3 sequence is 15 residues long. TCRdb re-derived calls from the reads in MiXCR, one entry per CDR3 protein. The sample lists about 830,000 distinct CDR3 sequences; roughly 33% were seen once. This clonotype was seen a handful of times. Its antigen is not identified. The chain uses TRBV15 and TRBJ2-5; no definite D call. The receptor comes from a human donor in good health (CMV status not recorded). Some clones in this sample may be carry-over from other donors' samples. Source: cultured CD8+ T cells from PBMCs, taken from culture after CMV antigen stimulation. The CDR3 nucleotides read TGTGCCACCAGCAGAGATCCGCAGATTTCAGAGACCCAGTACTTC. Amino acids: CATSRDPQISETQYF.